Each of the 16 T cell receptor beta chains below was sequenced from the same sample in a study of cytomegalovirus exposure and HLA in healthy donors. The PCR used 60 Vbeta and 13 Jbeta primers. The table came from immunoSEQ multiplex PCR; TCRdb's copy has only in-frame clones and leaves some out. The top ten hold 1% to 1.5% of the sample, which has more than 200,000 clones, 70% to 90% seen once. The sequenced material came from PBMCs. The receptor source for this set is a human donor in good health.

The V gene is TRBV6-6, the J gene TRBJ1-5; D is uncertain. Trimming stripped 6 bases from V and 1 base from J, with 10 bases between. The CDR3 totals 14 residues. The germline V gene encodes CDR1 MNHNY and CDR2 SVGAGI (reference sequence). CDR3 protein: CASRDPGSNQPQHF. CDR3 in DNA: TGTGCCAGCAGAGATCCGGGAAGCAATCAGCCCCAGCATTTT.

The chain couples TRBV6-1 to TRBJ1-2; the match to TRBD1 covers 9 bases. The CDR3 covers 16 residues. V trimming: 1 base; J trimming: 5 bases; junction bases outside the gene matches: 8. The V gene's germline CDR1 is MNHNS and CDR2 SASEGT. CDR3 sequence reads: CASSEVGQGSFYGYTF. The DNA for the CDR3 is TGTGCCAGCAGTGAAGTCGGACAGGGGAGTTTTTATGGCTACACCTTC.

This chain connects TRBV9 to TRBJ1-3, with 10 bases fitting TRBD1. The CDR3 covers 15 residues. Germline CDR1 SGDLS, CDR2 YYNGEE. Trimming removed 3 bases from V and 2 bases from J; junction bases left unmatched: 2. The CDR3 loop reads CASSDGTGAGNTIYF. CDR3 sequence (DNA): TGTGCCAGCAGCGACGGGACAGGGGCTGGAAACACCATATATTTT.

The chain recombines TRBV9 with TRBJ2-5; TRBD1 aligns across 9 bases. From germline, CDR1 is SGDLS and CDR2 YYNGEE. The length of the CDR3 is 14 residues. With V trimmed by 4 bases and J by 3 bases, 4 bases remained unmatched. The CDR3 here is CASSFRDREETQYF. The CDR3 region has the DNA TGTGCCAGCAGCTTCCGGGACAGGGAAGAGACCCAGTACTTC.

The chain has TRBV13 and TRBJ2-7; a possible D gene is TRBD2 (7 bases). The CDR3 has 15 amino acids. Germline values: CDR1 PRHDT, CDR2 FYEKMQ (reference sequence). Trimming removed 5 bases at V and 2 bases at J, with 16 bases between. The CDR3 sequence: CASSPQGAGPYEQYF. CDR3 in DNA: TGTGCCAGCAGCCCACAGGGAGCGGGGCCCTACGAGCAGTACTTC.

The V call is TRBV11-2, the J call TRBJ2-1; possibly TRBD2 for D (6 bases). In germline, CDR1 is SGHAT, CDR2 FQNNGV. The CDR3 sequence is 16 residues long. The V end was cut by 2 bases, the J end by 1 base, with 12 bases between. CDR3 bases: TGTGCCAGCAGCTTATTTACGGGAGTGTCCTACAATGAGCAGTTCTTC. Translation: CASSLFTGVSYNEQFF.

The count of this clone is one. The chain combines TRBV4-3 with TRBJ2-7, with TRBD2 identical over 7 bases. There are 17 residues in the CDR3. Germline-derived CDR1 and CDR2 are LGHNA and YSLEER. V lost 0 bases to trimming and J lost 0 bases; unmatched junction nucleotides: 8. The CDR3 bases are TGCGCCAGCAGCCAAGATTCCAGCGGGGCCCCCTCCTACGAGCAGTACTTC. Its protein product is CASSQDSSGAPSYEQYF.

V and J are TRBV4-3 and TRBJ2-7, with TRBD1 matching over 8 bases. J gave up 2 bases and V 6 bases, and 6 bases lay outside the gene matches. This CDR3 spans 14 amino acids. CDR1 LGHNA and CDR2 YSLEER come from the germline V gene. CDR3 residues: CASSRGTGTYEQYF. The CDR3 region has the DNA TGCGCCAGCAGTCGCGGGACAGGTACCTACGAGCAGTACTTC.

J is TRBJ2-7 and V is TRBV6-5; possible D gene TRBD1, 7 bases. CDR1 is MNHEY and CDR2 is SVGAGI in the germline V gene. The V gene lost 4 bases and the J gene lost 1 base, with 14 bases spanning the gap. The CDR3 covers 15 residues. The CDR3, as DNA: TGTGCCAGCAGTTCAGGGGGGATTATATCCTACGAGCAGTACTTC. It yields the protein CASSSGGIISYEQYF.

The chain combines TRBV19 with TRBJ2-6; 9 positions match TRBD2. CDR1 and CDR2 from the germline V gene are LNHDA and SQIVND (reference sequence). V dropped 6 bases and J dropped 4; count of bases not matched to a gene: 10. The CDR3 is made up of 17 amino acids. CDR3 loop: CASSNSGRRAGANVLTF. The CDR3, as DNA: TGTGCCAGTAGCAATAGCGGGAGAAGGGCAGGGGCCAACGTCCTGACTTTC.

This clone was seen once. The CDR3 nucleotides are TGCGCCAGCAGCCAACCCACTTGGGACAGGGCCGGTGGCTACACCTTC. This translates into CASSQPTWDRAGGYTF. The chain employs TRBV4-1 and TRBJ1-2; 9 bases match TRBD1. The CDR3 has 16 residues. CDR1 is MGHRA, CDR2 YSYEKL, per germline. The V gene end was trimmed by 2 bases and the J gene end by 7 bases; junction bases not matched to a gene: 11.

The genes are TRBV19 and TRBJ1-5; the D gene is possibly TRBD1 (6 bases). Trimming took off 5 bases at V and 6 bases at J, with 20 bases between the two ends. This CDR3 spans 16 amino acids. Germline CDR1 LNHDA, CDR2 SQIVND (reference sequence). CDR3 sequence reads: CASSADGQPEFQPQHF. The CDR3 nucleotides are TGTGCCAGTAGTGCTGATGGACAGCCAGAATTTCAGCCCCAGCATTTT.

This clone was found once. V gene TRBV10-3 combines with J gene TRBJ2-6; tentative D call: TRBD2 (5 bases). From germline, CDR1 is ENHRY and CDR2 SYGVKD. V shed 0 bases and J shed 0 bases, with 18 bases lying between them. There are 20 residues in the CDR3. The CDR3 DNA follows: TGTGCCATCAGTGAGTCTCTAATAGAGGGTCAGAGCTCTGGGGCCAACGTCCTGACTTTC. Its protein is CAISESLIEGQSSGANVLTF.

The chain links TRBV5-1 to TRBJ1-2; D possibly corresponds to TRBD1 (5 bases). The CDR3 sequence is 15 residues long. Germline loops: CDR1 SGHRS, CDR2 YFSETQ. The V gene lost 0 bases and the J gene lost 4 bases, with 13 bases spanning the gap. Here the CDR3 DNA reads TGCGCCAGCAGCTTGGGGGGGGGTCCTAGCTATGGCTACACCTTC. Translation: CASSLGGGPSYGYTF.

The chain uses TRBV7-8 and TRBJ2-5, with D maybe TRBD2 (6 bases). Trimming took off 5 bases at V and 7 bases at J, with 14 bases between the two ends. CDR1 is SGHVS and CDR2 is FQNEAQ in the germline V gene. The CDR3 spans 13 residues. CDR3 coding DNA: TGTGCCAGCAGCCCCTCTCAGGGAGGGACCCAGTACTTC. The encoded protein is CASSPSQGGTQYF.

The chain uses TRBV19 and TRBJ1-3; no reliable D call. Trimming removed 3 bases from V and 0 bases from J, with 9 bases in between. Germline values: CDR1 LNHDA, CDR2 SQIVND (reference sequence). This CDR3 is built from 15 residues. CDR3 DNA sequence: TGTGCCAGTAGTATCTATTTAAGCTCTGGAAACACCATATATTTT. Protein product: CASSIYLSSGNTIYF.